There are many counts of the clone carrying this T cell receptor beta chain. Antigen unknown. The data were obtained in a study of T cells in Graves' hyperthyroidism and ophthalmopathy. Study observations and caveats: Ophthalmopathy prediction by the model preceded onset by a median roughly 6 months.

Germline-derived CDR1 and CDR2 are SGHNT and YENEEA. The length of the CDR3 is 14 residues. V lost 3 bases, J lost 4 bases, and 10 bases lay in between. Clinical symptoms, serum thyroxine, TRAb, thyroid ultrasound and orbital computed tomography informed diagnoses. RNA transcripts were the template for amplifying TCR beta CDR3 regions. Carried out on the TCR CDR3, a first-round RT-PCR used the HTBI primer set. TCRdb itself ran the multiplex PCR reads through MiXCR, one entry per CDR3 protein. The sample yields about 380,000 distinct CDR3 sequences, about a fifth seen once. Sequenced material: blood. The source is a man between 18 and 29 years old with Graves' ophthalmopathy. V is TRBV11-3 and J is TRBJ2-1; D possibly matches TRBD1 or TRBD2 (5 bases each). The CDR3 nucleotides read TGTGCCAGCAGCTTCCCAGGGAGATACAATGAGCAGTTCTTC. Translation: CASSFPGRYNEQFF.